These 30 T cell receptor beta chains were sequenced from one sample in a study of spatial heterogeneity in lung cancer. As to time point: sample taken at primary tumor resection. These TCRs are of unknown antigen specificity. A single record per CDR3 protein comes from TCRdb applying MiXCR to the 5' RACE reads. The table includes some 2,800 distinct CDR3 sequences, approximately 7% detected once. Study results and caveats: Tumor mutation count correlated with how many alpha and beta TCRs expanded intratumorally.

Sequencing used lung tumor tissue, obtained at surgery. All receptors come from a female donor with early-stage non-small cell lung cancer.

By share, this clonotype ranks as medium-sized. The V call is TRBV20-1, the J call TRBJ2-5; 7 nucleotides match TRBD1. Germline V gives CDR1 DFQATT, CDR2 SNEGSKA (reference sequence). Trimming at V came to 6 bases and at J to 5 bases, leaving 12 bases not matched to a gene. This CDR3 has 14 amino acids. The chain's CDR3 is CSANAGTAGETQYF. The CDR3, as DNA: TGCAGTGCGAACGCTGGGACAGCTGGGGAGACCCAGTACTTC.

The sample holds many counts of this clonotype. The V gene is TRBV23-1, the J gene TRBJ2-3; D ambiguous. TRBV23-1 is noted as an ORF with a role that remains uncertain. The CDR3 has 16 amino acids. V lost 4 bases and J 0 bases, leaving 14 bases between the germline ends. The CDR3 DNA is TGCGCCAGCAGTCGCGCCTTCACGGCTAGCACAGATACGCAGTATTTT. Encoded protein: CASSRAFTASTDTQYF.

This clonotype ranks as medium-sized (0.01 to 0.1%). The chain uses TRBV6-6 and TRBJ2-6; D is unclear. CDR3 length: 13 residues. The V end lost 1 base, the J end lost 3 bases, and 1 base lay between the germline ends. From germline, CDR1 is MNHNY and CDR2 SVGAGI (reference sequence). CDR3 loop: CASSYFGANVLTF. The CDR3 DNA reads as TGTGCCAGCAGTTACTTTGGGGCCAACGTCCTGACTTTC.

By share, this clonotype counts as medium-sized. The chain combines TRBV6-5 with TRBJ1-1; no clear D. Germline V gene sequence: CDR1 MNHEY, CDR2 SVGAGI. The CDR3 totals 13 residues. Trimming cost V 4 bases and J 1 base, with 7 bases left between them. The CDR3, as DNA: TGTGCCAGCAGTTGGGAGAGGAACACTGAAGCTTTCTTT. As protein: CASSWERNTEAFF.

The table lists this clonotype with many counts. This sequence joins TRBV7-3 and TRBJ1-1, with D possibly TRBD1 on 6 matching bases. CDR1 is SGHTA and CDR2 is FQGTGA in the germline V gene. The V gene lost 4 bases and the J gene lost 6 bases, with 12 bases spanning the gap. CDR3 length: 13 amino acids. The CDR3, as DNA: TGTGCCAGCAGCTCAAGGGGGTTCTCTGAAGCTTTCTTT. It translates to CASSSRGFSEAFF.

This clonotype was found a few times. J is TRBJ1-1 and V is TRBV30, with D perhaps matching TRBD1 (5 bases). Germline V gene sequence: CDR1 GTSNPN, CDR2 SVGIG (reference sequence). The CDR3 is 16 amino acids. V was cut by 3 bases and J by 1 base, with 18 bases left in between. DNA of the CDR3: TGTGCCTGGAGCGGTGGGGTCCAGGGTCAGAACACTGAAGCTTTCTTT. Its translation is CAWSGGVQGQNTEAFF.

This clonotype was seen repeatedly, ten times or more. This chain uses TRBV29-1 with TRBJ2-7, with TRBD1 matching over 12 bases. The CDR3 has 14 residues. Germline trimming cut 4 bases from V and 4 bases from J; bases unmatched to any gene: 5. Germline CDR1 and CDR2: SQVTM and ANQGSEA. CDR3 loop: CSVAGTGGSYEQYF. CDR3 DNA sequence: TGCAGCGTTGCAGGGACAGGGGGCAGTTACGAGCAGTACTTC.

This clonotype is categorized as medium-sized (0.01 to 0.1%). The chain recombines TRBV6-2 or TRBV6-3 with TRBJ1-2; D is uncertain. The V end lost 8 bases, the J end lost 5 bases, and 9 bases lay between the germline ends. Germline V gene sequence: CDR1 MNHEY, CDR2 SVGEGT. This CDR3 has 11 residues. The CDR3 DNA follows: TGTGCCAGCCGACACCAATATGGCTACACCTTC. Encoded protein: CASRHQYGYTF.

This clonotype was counted between two and nine times. A read error may explain this, as a much larger clone is one base away. The rearrangement joins TRBV29-1 to TRBJ2-3; TRBD2 matches 12 bases. Germline trimming cut 8 bases from V and 6 bases from J; bases unmatched to any gene: 9. CDR1 and CDR2 (germline): SQVTM, ANQGSEA. This CDR3 has 14 residues. CDR3 protein: CSTVTSGGPDTQYF. The DNA for the CDR3 is TGCAGCACAGTGACTAGCGGGGGCCCGGATACGCAGTATTTT.

The rearrangement joins TRBV27 to TRBJ2-5, with D tentatively TRBD1 (5 bases). The length of the CDR3 is 16 residues. V lost 6 bases and J 2 bases, leaving 19 bases between the germline ends. CDR1 is MNHEY, CDR2 SMNVEV, per germline (reference sequence). The CDR3 region is CASRKSPRGAQETQYF. The CDR3 nucleotides read TGTGCCAGCAGGAAATCACCCCGTGGGGCGCAAGAGACCCAGTACTTC.

By sample fraction, this clonotype is medium-sized (0.01 to 0.1%). V is TRBV11-2 and J is TRBJ1-1; D is undetermined. CDR3 size: 17 residues. Germline loops: CDR1 SGHAT, CDR2 FQNNGV. Trimming stripped 0 bases from V and 1 base from J, with 15 bases between. CDR3 amino acids: CASSLEVRGRPNTEAFF. DNA for the CDR3: TGTGCCAGCAGCTTAGAAGTCCGTGGACGGCCGAACACTGAAGCTTTCTTT.

By its share, this clonotype is large. The V gene is TRBV7-2, the J gene TRBJ2-6, with TRBD2 as a possible D gene (5 bases). V was pared by 1 base and J by 10 bases, with 8 bases between. This CDR3 is 13 amino acids long. Germline loops: CDR1 SGHTA, CDR2 FQGNSA. CDR3 bases: TGTGCCAGCAGCTTAGTTGGAGGAAACGTCCTGACTTTC. This codes for CASSLVGGNVLTF.

This clonotype has a count of ten or more. The chain uses TRBV7-3 and TRBJ1-1, with TRBD1 as a possible D gene (6 bases). Trimming left V 5 bases short and J 0 bases short, with 19 bases between. Germline CDR1 reads SGHTA; CDR2 reads FQGTGA. CDR3 size: 17 residues. CDR3 sequence: CASSPNRGPTMNTEAFF. CDR3 coding DNA: TGTGCCAGCAGCCCGAACCGGGGGCCCACCATGAACACTGAAGCTTTCTTT.

This clonotype is medium-sized by share. The chain links TRBV4-2 to TRBJ2-5; D perhaps matches TRBD2 (6 bases). The germline gives CDR1 LGHNA, CDR2 YNFKEQ. CDR3 length: 16 amino acids. Trimming took 6 bases from V and 3 from J, leaving 20 bases between them. The CDR3 nucleotides are TGTGCCAGCAGTGCTCTGGGACTCGACCGAAAAGAGACCCAGTACTTC. Translating gives CASSALGLDRKETQYF.

This clonotype is categorized as medium-sized (0.01 to 0.1%). This chain connects TRBV5-1 to TRBJ2-5; no firm D call. Germline V CDR1 and CDR2: SGHRS, YFSETQ. The CDR3 is made up of 13 amino acids. V lost 5 bases to trimming and J lost 5 bases, with 13 bases between them. The CDR3 reads CASRLGHGETQYF. The CDR3, as DNA: TGCGCCAGCAGATTAGGGCACGGGGAGACCCAGTACTTC.

Within the sample, this clonotype is medium-sized. The genes are TRBV5-4 and TRBJ2-3; D gene ambiguous. In germline, CDR1 is SGHNT, CDR2 YYREEE (reference sequence). Deletions cut 0 bases from V and 0 bases from J, with 11 bases between. There are 16 residues in the CDR3. The CDR3 reads CASSLDPQYSTDTQYF. DNA for the CDR3: TGTGCCAGCAGCTTGGACCCTCAGTATAGCACAGATACGCAGTATTTT.

At least ten counts were recorded for this clonotype. The chain employs TRBV6-1 and TRBJ1-3, with a weak D call TRBD1 (5 bases). CDR1 is MNHNS and CDR2 is SASEGT in the germline V gene. V lost 3 bases and J lost 2, with 8 bases in between. CDR3 length equals 14 residues. In DNA, the CDR3 is TGTGCCAGCAGTGAGTCAGGGACTGGAAACACCATATATTTT. Translated, it gives CASSESGTGNTIYF.

By share, this clonotype ranks as medium-sized. The chain recombines TRBV20-1 with TRBJ2-3; 7 bases map to TRBD2. From germline, CDR1 is DFQATT and CDR2 SNEGSKA (reference sequence). The CDR3 runs 13 residues. V trimming: 6 bases; J trimming: 4 bases; junction bases outside the gene matches: 7. In nucleotides, the CDR3 is TGCAGTGCAAATAGCGGGTGGGCAGATACGCAGTATTTT. As protein: CSANSGWADTQYF.

The chain couples TRBV3-1 to TRBJ2-1; maybe TRBD1 (6 bases). The CDR3 consists of 13 residues. Trimming stripped 5 bases from V and 4 bases from J, with 9 bases between. Germline V gene sequence: CDR1 LGHDT, CDR2 YNNKEL (reference sequence). The CDR3: CASSSTGYNEQFF. CDR3 sequence (DNA): TGTGCCAGCAGCTCCACAGGGTACAATGAGCAGTTCTTC.

This chain uses TRBV7-2 with TRBJ2-7, with D unclear. The CDR3 consists of 12 residues. Germline loops: CDR1 SGHTA, CDR2 FQGNSA. The V end lost 1 base, the J end lost 7 bases, and 8 bases lay between the germline ends. The CDR3 spells CASSLGLQEQYF. The CDR3 bases are TGTGCCAGCAGCTTAGGGTTGCAGGAGCAGTACTTC.

This clonotype is medium-sized by share. V usage is TRBV10-3 and J usage is TRBJ1-1; D is perhaps TRBD1 (5 bases). Trimming removed 2 bases from V and 4 bases from J, with 11 bases in between. The germline CDR1 and CDR2 sequences are ENHRY and SYGVKD. CDR3 length equals 14 residues. The CDR3 DNA follows: TGTGCCATCAGTGAGCCTACAGGATTCACTGAAGCTTTCTTT. This codes for CAISEPTGFTEAFF.

This clonotype showed up many times. The chain is built from TRBV12-3 or TRBV12-4 and TRBJ2-5; no clear D gene. The CDR3 loop spans 13 amino acids. V lost 3 bases and J 4 bases, leaving 9 bases between the germline ends. The CDR3 region is CASSFATRETQYF. The DNA for the CDR3 is TGTGCCAGCAGTTTCGCAACGAGAGAGACCCAGTACTTC.

This clonotype is labeled medium-sized (0.01 to 0.1%). The chain links TRBV28 to TRBJ2-5, with TRBD2 as a possible D gene (6 bases). The V and J ends lost 2 bases and 3 bases respectively, with 13 bases between them. The CDR3 is made up of 15 amino acids. Germline lookup yields CDR1 MDHEN and CDR2 SYDVKM. The CDR3 sequence: CASSLARRAKETQYF. The CDR3 DNA is TGTGCCAGCAGTTTAGCGAGGAGGGCCAAAGAGACCCAGTACTTC.

This clonotype is deemed medium-sized (0.01 to 0.1%). This chain uses TRBV2 with TRBJ1-5; 7 bases line up with TRBD1. CDR1 is SNHLY and CDR2 is FYNNEI in the germline V gene. The CDR3 spans 14 residues. The ends lost 7 bases at V and 4 bases at J; junction bases unmatched: 7. CDR3 amino acids: CASTETGWNQPQHF. Here the CDR3 DNA reads TGTGCCAGCACCGAGACAGGGTGGAATCAGCCCCAGCATTTT.

The genes are TRBV14 and TRBJ2-3; the D is unclear. The CDR3 loop spans 11 amino acids. The germline CDR1 and CDR2 sequences are SGHDN and FVKESK. The V end lost 3 bases, the J end lost 4 bases, and 2 bases lay between the germline ends. The CDR3 sequence is CASSQADTQYF. DNA for the CDR3: TGTGCCAGCAGCCAGGCAGATACGCAGTATTTT.

This clonotype is labeled medium-sized (0.01 to 0.1%). DNA for the CDR3: TGTGCCAGCAGCTTAGCGGCGCAGGGAGAAGCTTTCTTT. Protein: CASSLAAQGEAFF. The chain is built from TRBV7-2 and TRBJ1-1; possibly TRBD1 for D (5 bases). The V end lost 0 bases, the J end lost 8 bases, and 10 bases lay between the germline ends. This CDR3 contains 13 residues. CDR1 and CDR2 from the germline V gene are SGHTA and FQGNSA.

This clonotype has ten or more counts. The gene calls are TRBV27 and TRBJ2-2; 8 nucleotides match TRBD1. The CDR3 is 17 residues long. Trimming at V came to 1 base and at J to 6 bases, leaving 10 bases not matched to a gene. From germline, CDR1 is MNHEY and CDR2 SMNVEV (reference sequence). The DNA of the CDR3 is TGTGCCAGCAGTTTATTAGGGCAGGGGGCGCTCTCCGGGGAGCTGTTTTTT. As protein: CASSLLGQGALSGELFF.

This clonotype is deemed medium-sized. The V and J genes are TRBV7-3 and TRBJ1-1, with D unresolved. CDR3 length: 14 amino acids. The germline CDR1 and CDR2 sequences are SGHTA and FQGTGA. V was clipped by 3 bases and J by 1 base, with 9 bases between them. DNA of the CDR3: TGTGCCAGCAGCTTTGGGGTTCCGAACACTGAAGCTTTCTTT. Translated: CASSFGVPNTEAFF.

The chain is built from TRBV18 and TRBJ2-7; 10 nucleotides line up with TRBD1. The CDR3 consists of 14 residues. Germline CDR1 KGHSH, CDR2 LQKENI. V dropped 4 bases and J dropped 3; count of bases not matched to a gene: 3. This CDR3 reads CASSQGTGDYEQYF. As DNA, the CDR3 is TGTGCCAGCTCACAGGGGACAGGGGACTACGAGCAGTACTTC.

This clonotype occurred many times. Mismatch with germline at one junction end may stem from a read error. This chain uses TRBV7-7 with TRBJ2-1, with D possibly TRBD1 on 6 matching bases. Germline loops: CDR1 SSHAT, CDR2 FNYEAQ (reference sequence). The CDR3 totals 14 residues. CDR3 in amino acids: CASSLGTRDNEQFF. The CDR3 DNA follows: TGTGCTAGCAGCTTAGGGACACGCGACAATGAGCAGTTCTTC.